These T cell receptor beta chains were read from a single sample in a study of blood T cell repertoires in COVID-19. Sequencing used immunoSEQ multiplex PCR; TCRdb keeps in-frame clones, though not all of them. The sample includes over 200,000 clones, 70% to 90% of them seen just once. What was sequenced was peripheral blood. The receptors were gathered from a man younger than 40 who had recovered from COVID-19. The conserved cysteine and the conserved F or W are not part of the CDR3 here. The D gene is left open where the match is weak. The listing skips clone size in some rows; elsewhere it reads once, few, many or a size class.

TRBV6-5	-	TRBJ2-7	-	ASTPRVGHEQY
TRBV10-1	-	TRBJ1-6	-	ADSSDINRNNSPLH
TRBV5-1	-	TRBJ1-1	-	ASTVRLLDEAF
TRBV4-1	-	TRBJ1-2	-	ASSQARGGAGYGYT
TRBV11-2	TRBD1	TRBJ2-7	-	ASSPGQGVYEQY
TRBV15	TRBD2	TRBJ2-4	-	ATSRDLPQSDKRGPVQY
TRBV5-1	-	TRBJ2-7	-	ASSLDGQTYEQY
TRBV13	-	TRBJ1-6	-	ASSHREPYNSPLH
TRBV5-4	-	TRBJ1-6	-	ASVSGVWSSPLH
TRBV7-9	-	TRBJ1-1	-	ASRSNLGFTRQSEAF
TRBV5-4	TRBD2	TRBJ2-5	-	ASSLEPSGGAGKTQY
TRBV7-9	-	TRBJ2-6	-	ASSLGTGSGANVLT
TRBV7-9	TRBD1	TRBJ1-1	-	ASSYTGTAYTEAF
TRBV6-8	TRBD2	TRBJ2-1	-	ASSCRTSGVYNEQF
TRBV11-2	-	TRBJ1-3	-	ASSPLNTIY
TRBV7-8	-	TRBJ1-2	once	ASSQRDSYGYT
TRBV25-1	TRBD1	TRBJ1-3	-	ASSELEGAPGNTIY
TRBV10-1	-	TRBJ2-2	-	ASSRVTGELF
TRBV12-2	-	TRBJ2-1	-	ASRLARKRGEPYNEQF
TRBV27	-	TRBJ2-2	-	ASSWGQNTGELF
TRBV6-5	TRBD1	TRBJ1-5	-	ASRRTGRNQPQH
TRBV11-2	-	TRBJ1-2	-	ASSSADTVYYYGYT
TRBV5-1	-	TRBJ1-1	-	ASSLSGLGNTEAF
TRBV9	-	TRBJ1-3	once	ASSAWVTGTYLY
TRBV18	-	TRBJ2-7	-	ASSPSFGTQPTYEQY
TRBV9	TRBD1	TRBJ2-1	-	ASSPRDSPYNEQF
TRBV7-2	-	TRBJ1-2	-	ASSPRRYNYGYT
TRBV28	TRBD1	TRBJ1-2	-	ASSIPSTGHHGYT
TRBV6-6	-	TRBJ1-5	-	ASSSGGENQPQH
TRBV5-1	TRBD1	TRBJ2-7	-	ASSPDRGSYEQY
TRBV19	TRBD2	TRBJ2-3	-	ASSITSGSTDTQY
TRBV19	-	TRBJ1-1	-	ASSRQWNTEAF
TRBV7-9	-	TRBJ2-1	-	ASSLRGLYEQF
TRBV29-1	TRBD1	TRBJ2-7	-	SVVMLGTGAYEQY
TRBV19	TRBD1	TRBJ1-2	once	ASDRGDGYT
TRBV6-5	TRBD1	TRBJ2-3	-	ASSYRDRGPDTQY